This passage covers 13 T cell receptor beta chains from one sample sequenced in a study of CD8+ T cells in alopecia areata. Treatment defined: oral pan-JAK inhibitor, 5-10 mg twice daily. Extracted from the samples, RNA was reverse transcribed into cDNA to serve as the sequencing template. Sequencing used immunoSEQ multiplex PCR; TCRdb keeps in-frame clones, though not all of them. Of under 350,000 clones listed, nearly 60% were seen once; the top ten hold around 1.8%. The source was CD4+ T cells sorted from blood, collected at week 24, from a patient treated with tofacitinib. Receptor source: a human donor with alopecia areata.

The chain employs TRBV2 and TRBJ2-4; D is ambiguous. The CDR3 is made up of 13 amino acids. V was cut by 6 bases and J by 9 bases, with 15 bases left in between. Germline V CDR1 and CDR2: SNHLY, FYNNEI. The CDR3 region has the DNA TGTGCCAGCAGCGTGGCGGAGCGTTTCATTCAGTACTTC. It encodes CASSVAERFIQYF.

The CDR3 sequence: CASGLVTGGGTYNEQFF. DNA for the CDR3: TGTGCTAGTGGTTTGGTGACAGGGGGCGGAACCTACAATGAGCAGTTCTTC. The genes are TRBV12-5 and TRBJ2-1, with TRBD1 matching over 10 bases. J was trimmed by 2 bases and V by 0 bases; bases with no gene match: 4. The germline gives CDR1 LGHNT, CDR2 FRNRAP. The CDR3 is made up of 17 amino acids.

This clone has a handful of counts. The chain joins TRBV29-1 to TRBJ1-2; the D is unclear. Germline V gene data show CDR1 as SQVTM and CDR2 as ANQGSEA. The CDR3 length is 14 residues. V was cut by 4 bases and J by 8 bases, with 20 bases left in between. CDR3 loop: CSVAGPQALRGYTF. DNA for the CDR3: TGCAGCGTTGCCGGACCGCAAGCCCTAAGGGGCTACACCTTC.

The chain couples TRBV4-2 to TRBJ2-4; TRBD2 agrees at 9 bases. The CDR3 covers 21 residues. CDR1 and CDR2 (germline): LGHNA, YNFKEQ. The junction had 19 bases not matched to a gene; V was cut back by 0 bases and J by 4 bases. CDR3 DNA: TGTGCCAGCAGCCAAGAGAGTCCTAGCGGGACGTGGCGGGAGAGGAAAAACATTCAGTACTTC. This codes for CASSQESPSGTWRERKNIQYF.

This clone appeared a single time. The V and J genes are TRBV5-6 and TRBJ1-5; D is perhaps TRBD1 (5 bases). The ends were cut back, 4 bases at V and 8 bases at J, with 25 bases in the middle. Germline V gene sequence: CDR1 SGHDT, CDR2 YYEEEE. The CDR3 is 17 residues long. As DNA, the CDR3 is TGTGCCAGCAGCCTGGGACGAAGGGGAATCAAATCAAAGCCCCAGCATTTT. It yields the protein CASSLGRRGIKSKPQHF.

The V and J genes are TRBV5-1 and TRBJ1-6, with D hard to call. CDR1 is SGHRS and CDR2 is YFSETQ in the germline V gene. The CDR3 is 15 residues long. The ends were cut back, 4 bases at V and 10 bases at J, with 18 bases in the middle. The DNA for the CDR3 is TGCGCCAGCAGCCCGGACGGGCAGGTTTACTCACCCCTCCACTTT. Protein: CASSPDGQVYSPLHF. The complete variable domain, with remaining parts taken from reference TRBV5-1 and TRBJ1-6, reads KAGVTQTPRYLIKTRGQQVTLSCSPISGHRSVSWYQQTPGQGLQFLFEYFSETQRNKGNFPGRFSGRQFSNSRSEMNVSTLELGDSALYLCASSPDGQVYSPLHFGNGTRLTVT.

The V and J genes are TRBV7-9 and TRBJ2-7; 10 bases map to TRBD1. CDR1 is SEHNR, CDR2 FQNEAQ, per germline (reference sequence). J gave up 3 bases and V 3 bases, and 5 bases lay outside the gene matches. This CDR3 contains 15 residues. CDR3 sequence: CASSFSGQGDYEQYF. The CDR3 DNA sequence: TGTGCCAGCAGCTTTAGTGGACAGGGGGACTACGAGCAGTACTTC.

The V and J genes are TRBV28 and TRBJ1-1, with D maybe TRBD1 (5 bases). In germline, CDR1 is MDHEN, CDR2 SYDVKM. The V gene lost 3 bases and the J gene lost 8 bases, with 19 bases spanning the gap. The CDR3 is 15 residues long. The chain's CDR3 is CASSLETVHRYEAFF. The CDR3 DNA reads TGTGCCAGCAGTTTGGAGACAGTCCATCGCTACGAAGCTTTCTTT.

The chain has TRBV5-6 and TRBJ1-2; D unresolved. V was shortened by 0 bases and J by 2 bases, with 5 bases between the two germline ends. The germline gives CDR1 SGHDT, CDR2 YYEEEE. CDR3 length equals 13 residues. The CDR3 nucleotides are TGTGCCAGCAGCTTGGTGCGGAACTATGGCTACACCTTC. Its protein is CASSLVRNYGYTF.

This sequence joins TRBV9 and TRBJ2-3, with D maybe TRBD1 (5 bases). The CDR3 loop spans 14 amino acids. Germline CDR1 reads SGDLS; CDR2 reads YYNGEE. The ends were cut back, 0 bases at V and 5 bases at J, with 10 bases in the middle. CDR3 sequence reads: CASSVGGPGDTQYF. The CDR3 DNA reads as TGTGCCAGCAGCGTAGGGGGCCCGGGAGATACGCAGTATTTT.

For the CDR3, the DNA is TGTGCCAGCAGCCCAGGGATGAACACCGGGGAGCTGTTTTTT. Encoded protein: CASSPGMNTGELFF. V is TRBV11-2 and J is TRBJ2-2; D is possibly TRBD1 (5 bases). V was clipped by 5 bases and J by 1 base, with 8 bases between them. The CDR3 covers 14 residues. Germline CDR1 is SGHAT and CDR2 is FQNNGV.

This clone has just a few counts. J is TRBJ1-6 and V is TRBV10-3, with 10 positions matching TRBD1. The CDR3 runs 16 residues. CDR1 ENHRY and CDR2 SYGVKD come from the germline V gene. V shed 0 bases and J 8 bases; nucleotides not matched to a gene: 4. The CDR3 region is CAISESLGQGDSPLHF. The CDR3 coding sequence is TGTGCCATCAGTGAGTCTCTTGGACAGGGGGATTCACCCCTCCACTTT.

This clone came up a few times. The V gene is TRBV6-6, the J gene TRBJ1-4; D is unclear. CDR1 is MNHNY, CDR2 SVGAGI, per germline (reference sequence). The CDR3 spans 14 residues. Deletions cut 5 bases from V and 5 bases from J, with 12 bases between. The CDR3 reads CASSRRISNEKLFF. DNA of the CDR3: TGTGCCAGCAGTAGGCGGATTTCAAATGAAAAACTGTTTTTT.